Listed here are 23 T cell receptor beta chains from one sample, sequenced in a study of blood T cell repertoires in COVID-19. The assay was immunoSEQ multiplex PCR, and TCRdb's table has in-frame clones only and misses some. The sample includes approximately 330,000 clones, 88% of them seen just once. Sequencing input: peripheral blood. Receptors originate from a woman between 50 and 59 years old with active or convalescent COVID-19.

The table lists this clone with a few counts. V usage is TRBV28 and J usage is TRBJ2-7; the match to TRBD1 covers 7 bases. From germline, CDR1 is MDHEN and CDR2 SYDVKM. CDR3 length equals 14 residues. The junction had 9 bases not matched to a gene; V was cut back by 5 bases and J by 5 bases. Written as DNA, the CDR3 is TGTGCCAGCAGTCTCTCCGGGACAGTCCACGAGCAGTACTTC. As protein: CASSLSGTVHEQYF.

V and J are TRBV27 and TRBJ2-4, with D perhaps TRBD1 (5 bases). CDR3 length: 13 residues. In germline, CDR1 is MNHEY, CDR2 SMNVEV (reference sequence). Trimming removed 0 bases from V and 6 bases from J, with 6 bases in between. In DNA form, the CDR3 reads TGTGCCAGCAGTTTATCCACAGGAAACATTCAGTACTTC. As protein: CASSLSTGNIQYF.

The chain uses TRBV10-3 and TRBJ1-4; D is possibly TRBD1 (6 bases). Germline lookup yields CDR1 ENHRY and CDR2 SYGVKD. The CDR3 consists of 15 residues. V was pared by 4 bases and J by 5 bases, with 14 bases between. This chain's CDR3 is CAISASTGDNEKLFF. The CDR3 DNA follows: TGTGCCATCAGTGCCTCGACAGGCGACAATGAAAAACTGTTTTTT.

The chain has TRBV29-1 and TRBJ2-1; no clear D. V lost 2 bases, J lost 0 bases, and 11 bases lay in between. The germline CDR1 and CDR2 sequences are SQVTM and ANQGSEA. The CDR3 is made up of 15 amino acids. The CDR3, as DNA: TGCAGCGTTGAATACCATTCCAGCTCCTACAATGAGCAGTTCTTC. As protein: CSVEYHSSSYNEQFF.

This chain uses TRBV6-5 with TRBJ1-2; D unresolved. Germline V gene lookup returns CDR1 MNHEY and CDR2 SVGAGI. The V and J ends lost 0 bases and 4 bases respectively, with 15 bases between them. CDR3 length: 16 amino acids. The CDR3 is CASSYSGWYVTYGYTF. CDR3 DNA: TGTGCCAGCAGTTACTCCGGGTGGTATGTGACCTATGGCTACACCTTC.

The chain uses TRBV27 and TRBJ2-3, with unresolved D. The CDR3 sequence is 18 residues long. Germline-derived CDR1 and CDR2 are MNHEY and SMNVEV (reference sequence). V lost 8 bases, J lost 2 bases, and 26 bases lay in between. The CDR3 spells CASPHGGASSDYTDTQYF. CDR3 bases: TGTGCCAGCCCCCACGGCGGCGCGTCCTCCGATTACACAGATACGCAGTATTTT.

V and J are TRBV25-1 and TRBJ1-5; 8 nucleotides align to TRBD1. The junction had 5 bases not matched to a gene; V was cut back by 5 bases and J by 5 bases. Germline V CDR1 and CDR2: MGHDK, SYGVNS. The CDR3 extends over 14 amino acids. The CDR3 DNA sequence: TGTGCCAGCAGTACCACAGGGGGGGATCAGCCCCAGCATTTT. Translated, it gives CASSTTGGDQPQHF.

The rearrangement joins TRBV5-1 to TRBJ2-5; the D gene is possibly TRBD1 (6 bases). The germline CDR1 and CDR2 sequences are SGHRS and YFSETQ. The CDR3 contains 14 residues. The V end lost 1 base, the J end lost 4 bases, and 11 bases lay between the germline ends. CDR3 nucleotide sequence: TGCGCCAGCAGCTTGTCCAGGGGTGCAGAGACCCAGTACTTC. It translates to CASSLSRGAETQYF.

CDR3 nucleotides: TGTGCCAGCAGCGGCCGCGGGGTGGCCACTGAAGCTTTCTTT. It translates to CASSGRGVATEAFF. This sequence joins TRBV7-2 and TRBJ1-1; no reliable D call. Trimming shortened V by 5 bases and J by 4 bases, and 14 bases separated the two germline ends. The CDR3 consists of 14 residues. Germline V gene sequence: CDR1 SGHTA, CDR2 FQGNSA.

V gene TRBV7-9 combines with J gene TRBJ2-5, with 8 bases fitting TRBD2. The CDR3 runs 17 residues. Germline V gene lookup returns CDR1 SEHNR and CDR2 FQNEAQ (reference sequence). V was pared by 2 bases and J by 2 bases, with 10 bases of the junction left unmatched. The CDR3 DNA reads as TGTGCCAGCAGCTTATTGCGGGGGGCTACCTCACAAGAGACCCAGTACTTC. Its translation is CASSLLRGATSQETQYF.

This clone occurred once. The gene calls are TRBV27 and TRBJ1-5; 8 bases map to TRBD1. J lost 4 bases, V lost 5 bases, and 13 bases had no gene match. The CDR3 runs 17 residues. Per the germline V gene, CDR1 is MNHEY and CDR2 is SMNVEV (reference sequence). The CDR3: CASSQNGQGDFNQPQHF. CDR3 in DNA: TGTGCCAGCAGTCAAAACGGACAGGGAGACTTTAATCAGCCCCAGCATTTT.

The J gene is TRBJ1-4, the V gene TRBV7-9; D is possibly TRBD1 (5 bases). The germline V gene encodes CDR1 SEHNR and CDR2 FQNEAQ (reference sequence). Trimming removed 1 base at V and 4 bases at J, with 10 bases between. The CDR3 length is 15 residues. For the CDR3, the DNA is TGTGCCAGCAGCTTAGTATTGGGGCTTAATGAAAAACTGTTTTTT. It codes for CASSLVLGLNEKLFF.

The CDR3 DNA reads TGTGCCAGTAGTAGGGTTGGAGCGGGAGGCCTCACAGATACGCAGTATTTT. Translating it yields CASSRVGAGGLTDTQYF. This chain joins TRBV19 and TRBJ2-3; 9 bases align to TRBD2. V trimming: 4 bases; J trimming: 2 bases; junction bases outside the gene matches: 10. CDR1 is LNHDA and CDR2 is SQIVND in the germline V gene (reference sequence). This CDR3 has 17 residues. The entire variable domain, with the rest obtained from reference TRBV19 and TRBJ2-3, is as follows: DGGITQSPKYLFRKEGQNVTLSCEQNLNHDAMYWYRQDPGQGLRLIYYSQIVNDFQKGDIAEGYSVSREKKESFPLTVTSAQKNPTAFYLCASSRVGAGGLTDTQYFGPGTRLTVL.

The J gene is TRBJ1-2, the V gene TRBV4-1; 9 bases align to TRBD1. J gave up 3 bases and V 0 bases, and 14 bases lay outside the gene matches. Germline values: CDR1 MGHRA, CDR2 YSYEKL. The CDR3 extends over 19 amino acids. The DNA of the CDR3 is TGCGCCAGCAGCCAAGACTCGGCGGACGGGACAGGGTTATACTATGGCTACACCTTC. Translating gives CASSQDSADGTGLYYGYTF.

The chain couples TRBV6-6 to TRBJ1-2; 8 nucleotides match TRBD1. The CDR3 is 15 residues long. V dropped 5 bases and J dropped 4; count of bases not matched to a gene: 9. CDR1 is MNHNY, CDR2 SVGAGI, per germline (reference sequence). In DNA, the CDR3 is TGTGCCAGCAGTAACCCAGGGGGCGCAGGCTATGGCTACACCTTC. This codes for CASSNPGGAGYGYTF.

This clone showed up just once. The CDR3: CASSERAGVPYEQYF. The CDR3 region has the DNA TGTGCCAGCAGTGAACGGGCAGGGGTGCCCTACGAGCAGTACTTC. The chain joins TRBV2 to TRBJ2-7, with D perhaps matching TRBD1 (6 bases). The germline V and J ends were trimmed by 2 bases and 2 bases, with 13 bases remaining between them. This CDR3 contains 15 residues. Germline V gene lookup returns CDR1 SNHLY and CDR2 FYNNEI.

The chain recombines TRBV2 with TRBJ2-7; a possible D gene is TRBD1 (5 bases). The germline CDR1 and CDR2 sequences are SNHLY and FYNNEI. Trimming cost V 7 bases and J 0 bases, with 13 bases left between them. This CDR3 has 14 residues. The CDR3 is CASITGLGSYEQYF. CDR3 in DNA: TGTGCCAGCATAACAGGATTGGGCTCCTACGAGCAGTACTTC.

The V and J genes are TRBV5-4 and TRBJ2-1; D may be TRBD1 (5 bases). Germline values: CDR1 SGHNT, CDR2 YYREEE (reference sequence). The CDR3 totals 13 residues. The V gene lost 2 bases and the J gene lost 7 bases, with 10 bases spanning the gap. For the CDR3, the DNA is TGTGCCAGCAGCTTATGGCAGGGTAATGAGCAGTTCTTC. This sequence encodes CASSLWQGNEQFF.

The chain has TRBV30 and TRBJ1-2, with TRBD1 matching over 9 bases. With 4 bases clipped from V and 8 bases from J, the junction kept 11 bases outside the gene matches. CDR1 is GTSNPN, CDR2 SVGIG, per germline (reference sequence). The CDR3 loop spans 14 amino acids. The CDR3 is CAWNSQGQGNGYTF. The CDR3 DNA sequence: TGTGCCTGGAATAGCCAGGGACAGGGAAACGGCTACACCTTC.

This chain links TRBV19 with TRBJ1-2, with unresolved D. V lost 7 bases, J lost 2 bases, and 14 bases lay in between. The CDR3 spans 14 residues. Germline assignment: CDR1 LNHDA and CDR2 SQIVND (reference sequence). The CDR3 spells CASMALGGNYGYTF. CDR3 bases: TGTGCCAGTATGGCACTGGGAGGAAACTATGGCTACACCTTC.

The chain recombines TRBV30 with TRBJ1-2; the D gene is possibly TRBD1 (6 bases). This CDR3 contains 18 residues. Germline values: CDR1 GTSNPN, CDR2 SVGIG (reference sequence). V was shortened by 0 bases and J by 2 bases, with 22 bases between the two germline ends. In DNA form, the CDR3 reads TGTGCCTGGAGTGTATTAGGGGGGGCGCGCCCCCCGAACTATGGCTACACCTTC. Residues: CAWSVLGGARPPNYGYTF.

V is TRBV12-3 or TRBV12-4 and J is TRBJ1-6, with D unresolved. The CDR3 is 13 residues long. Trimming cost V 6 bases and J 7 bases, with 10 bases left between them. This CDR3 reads CASSRVENSPLHF. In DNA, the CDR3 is TGTGCCAGCAGCCGAGTGGAGAATTCACCCCTCCACTTT.

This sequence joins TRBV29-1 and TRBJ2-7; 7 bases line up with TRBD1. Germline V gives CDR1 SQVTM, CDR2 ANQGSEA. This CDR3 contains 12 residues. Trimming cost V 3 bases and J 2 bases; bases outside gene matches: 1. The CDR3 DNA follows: TGCAGCGTTGAGACAGGGACCTACGAGCAGTACTTC. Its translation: CSVETGTYEQYF.